These 30 T cell receptor beta chains originate from one sample sequenced in a study of T-cell memory formation after mild COVID-19. One entry per CDR3 protein results from TCRdb running MiXCR on the 5' RACE reads. Here the sample spans around 310,000 distinct CDR3 sequences, about 20% being singletons. The sequenced sample consisted of PBMCs or a T cell subset sorted from them (not recorded which). The source is a man younger than 30 who had mild COVID-19 (a few samples of this study predate the infection). Cell type and time point are not known.

This clonotype has at least ten counts. A junction end diverges from the germline sequence, so it may reflect a read error. The V and J genes are TRBV5-1 and TRBJ1-1; 9 bases agree with TRBD1. This CDR3 is built from 13 residues. Germline CDR1 SGHRS, CDR2 YFSETQ. DNA of the CDR3: TGTGCCAGCAGGGGACAGGGGAACACTGAAGCTTTCTTT. Protein: CASRGQGNTEAFF.

This clonotype showed up many times. CDR3 residues: CASSLDYFSTDTQYF. Here the CDR3 DNA reads TGTGCCAGCAGCTTAGATTACTTCTCCACAGATACGCAGTATTTT. The chain employs TRBV7-2 and TRBJ2-3; D is undetermined. Germline V gene sequence: CDR1 SGHTA, CDR2 FQGNSA. The CDR3 is 15 amino acids. Trimming removed 1 base from V and 2 bases from J, with 10 bases in between.

There are many counts of this clonotype. The chain joins TRBV15 to TRBJ2-6; TRBD1 aligns across 8 bases. From germline, CDR1 is LNHNV and CDR2 YYDKDF (reference sequence). V lost 3 bases and J lost 0; bases outside the gene matches: 7. This CDR3 contains 18 residues. The CDR3 sequence: CATSSRTGSLSGANVLTF. The CDR3 DNA is TGTGCCACCAGCAGCCGGACAGGGTCTCTCTCTGGGGCCAACGTCCTGACTTTC.

The rearrangement uses TRBV6-6 and TRBJ1-6, with 7 positions matching TRBD1. The V gene's germline CDR1 is MNHNY and CDR2 SVGAGI (reference sequence). This CDR3 region has 13 residues. Trimming cost V 2 bases and J 8 bases; bases outside gene matches: 0. The CDR3 sequence is CASSYTGDSPLHF. Written as DNA, the CDR3 is TGTGCCAGCAGTTACACAGGGGATTCACCCCTCCACTTT.

This clonotype came up a few times. In nucleotides, the CDR3 is TGTGCCAGCAGCACAGGGGTCGAGCAGTACTTC. This gives the protein CASSTGVEQYF. This chain links TRBV5-4 with TRBJ2-7; 7 nucleotides agree with TRBD1. CDR1 is SGHNT and CDR2 is YYREEE in the germline V gene (reference sequence). The V and J ends lost 4 bases and 6 bases, in that order; junction bases with no gene match: 1. There are 11 residues in the CDR3.

The J gene is TRBJ2-7, the V gene TRBV27; TRBD1 aligns across 10 bases. Trimming took 10 bases from V and 4 from J; bases not matched to a gene: 7. Germline CDR1 reads MNHEY; CDR2 reads SMNVEV (reference sequence). This CDR3 has 13 amino acids. The CDR3 here is CATSTGGVYEQYF. As DNA, the CDR3 is TGTGCCACCTCGACAGGGGGCGTTTACGAGCAGTACTTC.

This clonotype appeared a few times. The chain joins TRBV12-3 or TRBV12-4 to TRBJ2-2, with 7 bases lining up with TRBD2. With 3 bases clipped from V and 5 bases from J, the junction kept 12 bases outside the gene matches. The CDR3 has 17 residues. CDR3 loop: CASSFPPGGSGTGELFF. CDR3 DNA: TGTGCCAGCAGTTTCCCCCCGGGGGGATCGGGGACCGGGGAGCTGTTTTTT.

The sample holds many counts of this clonotype. This chain links TRBV7-2 with TRBJ2-2; weak D call: TRBD1 (6 bases). CDR3 length: 13 amino acids. Trimming stripped 5 bases from V and 5 bases from J, with 9 bases between. The V gene's germline CDR1 is SGHTA and CDR2 FQGNSA. CDR3 sequence: CASSDQGTGELFF. In DNA form, the CDR3 reads TGTGCCAGCAGCGATCAGGGGACCGGGGAGCTGTTTTTT.

This chain links TRBV29-1 with TRBJ2-5; a possible D gene is TRBD1 (6 bases). The CDR3 sequence is 10 residues long. V lost 7 bases to trimming and J lost 3 bases, with 6 bases between them. The germline V gene encodes CDR1 SQVTM and CDR2 ANQGSEA. CDR3 protein: CSGTEETQYF. In DNA, the CDR3 is TGCAGCGGGACAGAAGAGACCCAGTACTTC.

The chain combines TRBV11-3 with TRBJ2-1, with D possibly being TRBD2 (6 bases). Germline loops: CDR1 SGHNT, CDR2 YENEEA. V was pared by 5 bases and J by 4 bases, with 15 bases between. The CDR3 totals 15 residues. Here the CDR3 DNA reads TGTGCCAGCAGCCCGGGGGTACTAGGATACAATGAGCAGTTCTTC. Encoded protein: CASSPGVLGYNEQFF.

The chain carries TRBV29-1 and TRBJ1-1, with 7 bases matching TRBD1. J was trimmed by 0 bases and V by 7 bases; bases with no gene match: 2. Per the germline V gene, CDR1 is SQVTM and CDR2 is ANQGSEA. The CDR3 has 12 amino acids. The DNA of the CDR3 is TGCAGCGGCGACAGGGTGAACACTGAAGCTTTCTTT. Its protein product is CSGDRVNTEAFF.

This clonotype was observed a handful of times. This chain links TRBV28 with TRBJ2-5, with D hard to call. Trimming stripped 4 bases from V and 4 bases from J, with 7 bases between. Germline CDR1 and CDR2: MDHEN and SYDVKM. The CDR3 has 12 residues. CDR3 in DNA: TGTGCCAGCAGTTCGCCCCGAGAGACCCAGTACTTC. Protein sequence: CASSSPRETQYF.

The V and J genes are TRBV7-9 and TRBJ2-7; D is uncertain. The CDR3 has 13 residues. The V gene's germline CDR1 is SEHNR and CDR2 FQNEAQ (reference sequence). Between the trimmed V and J ends, which lost 5 bases and 2 bases, there was a span of 10 bases. CDR3 coding DNA: TGTGCCAGCAGCGCCGGCCCCACCTACGAGCAGTACGTC. Its protein is CASSAGPTYEQYV.

The chain has TRBV27 and TRBJ1-5; the D is unclear. CDR3 size: 12 residues. Trimming removed 6 bases at V and 5 bases at J, with 8 bases between. CDR1 is MNHEY and CDR2 is SMNVEV in the germline V gene (reference sequence). CDR3: CASRAGDQPQHF. The CDR3 region has the DNA TGTGCCAGCAGGGCAGGAGATCAGCCCCAGCATTTT.

This clonotype has just a few counts. The junction differs from germline at one of its ends, possibly a read error. This chain connects TRBV5-1 to TRBJ2-3; 7 bases are shared with TRBD2. In germline, CDR1 is SGHRS, CDR2 YFSETQ. There are 15 residues in the CDR3. The chain's CDR3 is CASSSSGTTTYTQYF. DNA of the CDR3: TGCGCCAGCAGCTCCTCCGGGACTACCACATATACGCAGTATTTT. Drawing the rest from reference TRBV5-1 and TRBJ2-3, the complete variable domain is KAGVTQTPRYLIKTRGQQVTLSCSPISGHRSVSWYQQTPGQGLQFLFEYFSETQRNKGNFPGRFSGRQFSNSRSEMNVSTLELGDSALYLCASSSSGTTTYTQYFGPGTRLTVL.

This clonotype appeared a few times. The chain uses TRBV12-3 or TRBV12-4 and TRBJ2-2; D gene uncertain. V lost 6 bases to trimming and J lost 6 bases, with 11 bases between them. The CDR3 is made up of 13 amino acids. The CDR3 DNA follows: TGTGCCAGCAGGTGGACCGGGCCCGGGGAGCTGTTTTTT. Its translation: CASRWTGPGELFF.

This chain uses TRBV7-9 with TRBJ2-1; TRBD1 is a possible D gene (6 bases). From germline, CDR1 is SEHNR and CDR2 FQNEAQ (reference sequence). This CDR3 is 17 amino acids long. Trimming left V 1 base short and J 1 base short, with 14 bases between. DNA of the CDR3: TGTGCCAGCAGCTTAGTGGCAGGGGCTCCGTCCTACAATGAGCAGTTCTTC. It codes for CASSLVAGAPSYNEQFF.

This chain connects TRBV20-1 to TRBJ2-3; D call uncertain. The V and J ends lost 6 bases and 1 base respectively, with 14 bases between them. CDR1 and CDR2 (germline): DFQATT, SNEGSKA (reference sequence). The CDR3 is made up of 14 amino acids. The CDR3 DNA reads TGCAGTGCCAGCGTTACTAAACGCACAGATACGCAGTATTTT. Translating gives CSASVTKRTDTQYF.

This clonotype was observed a handful of times. The gene calls are TRBV29-1 and TRBJ2-3; D call uncertain. The CDR3 spans 13 residues. V gave up 0 bases and J gave up 4 bases, with 8 bases separating them. Germline V lookup: CDR1 SQVTM, CDR2 ANQGSEA. CDR3 region: CSVEDVQPDTQYF. The CDR3 nucleotides read TGCAGCGTTGAAGACGTACAGCCAGATACGCAGTATTTT.

J is TRBJ2-5 and V is TRBV4-2; TRBD2 agrees at 12 bases. The V and J ends lost 4 bases and 5 bases, in that order; junction bases with no gene match: 5. Per germline, CDR1 LGHNA and CDR2 YNFKEQ. This CDR3 region has 15 residues. The CDR3 protein is CASSRTSGVGETQYF. The CDR3 nucleotides are TGTGCCAGCAGCCGGACTAGCGGGGTAGGGGAGACCCAGTACTTC.

This clonotype was counted ten times or more. This chain connects TRBV28 to TRBJ2-5, with 8 bases matching TRBD2. CDR3 size: 14 residues. CDR1 is MDHEN and CDR2 is SYDVKM in the germline V gene. The V segment lost 1 base and the J segment 9 bases; nucleotides outside the gene matches: 7. For the CDR3, the DNA is TGTGCCAGCAGTTTATATAGCGGGGCAGGGGCCCAGTACTTC. This gives the protein CASSLYSGAGAQYF.

This clonotype came up many times. This chain connects TRBV7-2 to TRBJ1-1; tentatively, D is TRBD1 (6 bases). The CDR3 runs to 13 residues. Germline assignment: CDR1 SGHTA and CDR2 FQGNSA. Trimming removed 2 bases at V and 3 bases at J, with 7 bases between. The CDR3 reads CASSLTGYTEAFF. CDR3 nucleotide sequence: TGTGCCAGCAGCTTAACAGGGTACACTGAAGCTTTCTTT.

This clonotype was observed a handful of times. This chain connects TRBV7-2 to TRBJ2-5, with 15 positions matching TRBD2. The J segment lost 2 bases and the V segment lost 1 base, leaving 2 bases of the junction unmatched. This CDR3 is built from 17 residues. CDR1 and CDR2 (germline): SGHTA, FQGNSA. CDR3 nucleotide sequence: TGTGCCAGCAGCTTAGGAGGACTAGCGGGGGGGCAAGAGACCCAGTACTTC. The encoded protein is CASSLGGLAGGQETQYF.

The chain recombines TRBV5-1 with TRBJ1-3; D is ambiguous. The CDR3 contains 17 residues. V lost 0 bases, J lost 0 bases, and 13 bases lay in between. The V gene's germline CDR1 is SGHRS and CDR2 YFSETQ. The CDR3 sequence is CASSLGVKASSGNTIYF. CDR3 sequence (DNA): TGCGCCAGCAGCTTGGGAGTCAAGGCTAGCTCTGGAAACACCATATATTTT.

This clonotype was observed a handful of times. The rearrangement links TRBV5-1 to TRBJ1-6, with TRBD1 as a possible D gene (5 bases). The CDR3 extends over 15 amino acids. Germline assignment: CDR1 SGHRS and CDR2 YFSETQ. The ends were cut back, 0 bases at V and 8 bases at J, with 12 bases in the middle. This chain's CDR3 is CASSLVGGEDSPLHF. The CDR3 region has the DNA TGCGCCAGCAGCTTGGTTGGGGGGGAGGATTCACCCCTCCACTTT.

This clonotype occurred a few times. This chain links TRBV24-1 with TRBJ2-3; possible D gene TRBD1, 7 bases. Germline V gene data show CDR1 as KGHDR and CDR2 as SFDVKD. The ends were cut back, 4 bases at V and 6 bases at J, with 10 bases in the middle. This CDR3 region has 13 residues. Here the CDR3 reads CATSEPGGDTQYF. For the CDR3, the DNA is TGTGCCACCAGTGAGCCAGGGGGGGATACGCAGTATTTT.

The chain has TRBV23-1 and TRBJ2-3; TRBD2 agrees at 8 bases. TRBV23-1 qualifies as an ORF whose function is uncertain. The V segment lost 7 bases and the J segment 1 base; nucleotides outside the gene matches: 10. The CDR3 is 16 amino acids. Here the CDR3 reads CASTWILAGRTDTQYF. CDR3 sequence (DNA): TGCGCCAGCACCTGGATATTAGCGGGACGCACAGATACGCAGTATTTT.

This clonotype was counted a few times. V and J are TRBV3-1 and TRBJ1-4; 8 nucleotides match TRBD1. The V gene's germline CDR1 is LGHDT and CDR2 YNNKEL (reference sequence). V lost 2 bases, J lost 8 bases, and 10 bases stayed unmatched. The length of the CDR3 is 16 residues. The CDR3 nucleotides are TGTGCCAGCAGCCAACCTGGACAGGGCGTAGTGGAAAAACTGTTTTTT. It encodes CASSQPGQGVVEKLFF.

This clonotype was observed at least ten times. The CDR3 loop is CASSDGATDTQYF. CDR3 in DNA: TGTGCCAGCAGTGACGGGGCCACAGATACGCAGTATTTT. The rearrangement uses TRBV6-4 and TRBJ2-3, with D possibly matching TRBD1 (5 bases). Trimming took off 2 bases at V and 2 bases at J, with 5 bases between the two ends. This CDR3 region has 13 residues. Germline V gene sequence: CDR1 MRHNA, CDR2 SNTAGT.

The J gene is TRBJ1-2, the V gene TRBV12-3 or TRBV12-4; D gene ambiguous. Trimming took 3 bases from V and 5 from J, leaving 16 bases between them. This CDR3 spans 15 amino acids. The CDR3 nucleotides are TGTGCCAGCAGTTTCCCCGAGGCAGGTCGATATGGCTACACCTTC. This codes for CASSFPEAGRYGYTF.